Shown below are 13 T cell receptor beta chains from a single sample sequenced in a study of blood T cell repertoires in COVID-19. Profiled with immunoSEQ multiplex PCR; TCRdb holds only in-frame clones, not every one. The table lists some 250,000 clones, around 90% of them singletons, with over 6% in the top ten. Specimen: peripheral blood. These receptor sequences come from a woman aged 70-85 years with active or convalescent COVID-19.

This rearrangement joins TRBV18 to TRBJ1-3; D is unresolved. Trimming pared 0 bases from V and 4 bases from J, leaving 7 bases between. The germline V gene encodes CDR1 KGHSH and CDR2 LQKENI. The CDR3 loop spans 14 amino acids. Here the CDR3 reads CASSPPSGGNTIYF. The CDR3 bases are TGTGCCAGCTCACCACCCTCGGGAGGAAACACCATATATTTT.

The chain uses TRBV4-3 and TRBJ2-2; 11 bases match TRBD2. The V gene's germline CDR1 is LGHNA and CDR2 YSLEER. Trimming took 4 bases from V and 4 from J; bases not matched to a gene: 11. The length of the CDR3 is 18 residues. The CDR3 bases are TGCGCCAGCAGCCCCAATGTAGCGGGGGGGCTGGGCACCGGGGAGCTGTTTTTT. Translated, it gives CASSPNVAGGLGTGELFF.

The chain employs TRBV14 and TRBJ1-1; D ambiguous. Deletions cut 5 bases from V and 11 bases from J, with 21 bases between. Germline-derived CDR1 and CDR2 are SGHDN and FVKESK. This CDR3 spans 14 amino acids. CDR3 in DNA: TGTGCCAGCAGCAGGGAGGCAGTCGCTACCAAGGCTTTCTTT. This encodes CASSREAVATKAFF.

The genes are TRBV2 and TRBJ2-2; weak D call: TRBD1 (6 bases). This CDR3 has 14 residues. Germline CDR1 is SNHLY and CDR2 is FYNNEI. Trimming cost V 5 bases and J 4 bases, with 11 bases left between them. The CDR3 bases are TGTGCCAGCAGTAGCGGACAGCCCACCGGGGAGCTGTTTTTT. Its protein is CASSSGQPTGELFF.

The CDR3 reads CASSLAPDRVRNQPQHF. CDR3 bases: TGTGCCAGCAGCTTGGCCCCAGACAGGGTTAGAAATCAGCCCCAGCATTTT. This chain links TRBV5-8 with TRBJ1-5; 7 bases map to TRBD1. The J segment lost 4 bases and the V segment lost 0 bases, leaving 10 bases of the junction unmatched. Germline V gene data show CDR1 as SGHTS and CDR2 as YDEGEE. The CDR3 is 17 amino acids.

V is TRBV24-1 and J is TRBJ1-4, with 7 bases lining up with TRBD1. V lost 8 bases to trimming and J lost 5 bases; unmatched junction nucleotides: 4. CDR1 and CDR2 (germline): KGHDR, SFDVKD. The CDR3 length is 13 residues. CDR3 sequence reads: CATNRGNNEKLFF. The CDR3 DNA reads TGTGCCACCAACAGGGGAAACAATGAAAAACTGTTTTTT.

The V gene is TRBV5-1, the J gene TRBJ1-4, with 10 bases fitting TRBD1. The length of the CDR3 is 14 residues. Unmatched junction bases numbered 2, after V lost 4 bases and J lost 5 bases. Germline V gives CDR1 SGHRS, CDR2 YFSETQ. CDR3 region: CASSQDRGNEKLFF. The CDR3 region has the DNA TGCGCCAGCAGCCAGGACAGGGGGAATGAAAAACTGTTTTTT.

On this clone itself: Other DNA sequences in this specimen translate into the identical CDR3. The rearrangement links TRBV6-5 to TRBJ1-3; D is uncertain. With 2 bases removed from V and 1 base from J, the gap between germline ends came to 6 bases. This CDR3 contains 14 residues. Germline V gene sequence: CDR1 MNHEY, CDR2 SVGAGI. The CDR3 nucleotides are TGTGCCAGCAGTTACGCGGGTTCTGGAAACACCATATATTTT. It yields the protein CASSYAGSGNTIYF.

This chain uses TRBV18 with TRBJ1-5, with a possible D match to TRBD1 (5 bases). This CDR3 contains 13 residues. Germline CDR1 KGHSH, CDR2 LQKENI. Trimming removed 3 bases at V and 7 bases at J, with 10 bases between. The CDR3 is CASSPREEQPQHF. In DNA, the CDR3 is TGTGCCAGCTCACCCAGGGAGGAGCAGCCCCAGCATTTT.

The rearrangement uses TRBV28 and TRBJ2-7; 9 nucleotides agree with TRBD1. The germline CDR1 and CDR2 sequences are MDHEN and SYDVKM. The CDR3 is made up of 12 amino acids. Trimming removed 7 bases from V and 12 bases from J; junction bases left unmatched: 10. The CDR3 bases are TGTGCCAGCAAAACCTCGACAGGGGGGGTGTACTTC. Protein sequence: CASKTSTGGVYF. Combining the CDR3 with reference TRBV28 and TRBJ2-7 gives the whole variable domain DVKVTQSSRYLVKRTGEKVFLECVQDMDHENMFWYRQDPGLGLRLIYFSYDVKMKEKGDIPEGYSVSREKKERFSLILESASTNQTSMYLCASKTSTGGVYFGPGTRLTVT.

The rearrangement uses TRBV3-1 (or the pseudogene TRBV3-2) and TRBJ2-5, with D possibly TRBD1 on 6 matching bases. Germline V gene data show CDR1 as LGHDT and CDR2 as YNNKEL (reference sequence). V shed 0 bases and J shed 4 bases, with 12 bases lying between them. CDR3 length: 15 residues. In nucleotides, the CDR3 is TGTGCCAGCAGCCAAGAAGGCAGGGGTGGAGAGACCCAGTACTTC. Translating it yields CASSQEGRGGETQYF.

The chain uses TRBV7-2 and TRBJ2-3; 8 bases align to TRBD2. CDR3 size: 19 residues. Germline trimming cut 1 base from V and 6 bases from J; bases unmatched to any gene: 18. CDR1 and CDR2 (germline): SGHTA, FQGNSA. CDR3 amino acids: CASSLVGGGILTVRDTQYF. The CDR3 nucleotides read TGTGCCAGCAGCTTAGTCGGCGGGGGGATACTCACCGTAAGGGATACGCAGTATTTT.

The chain employs TRBV19 and TRBJ2-2; perhaps TRBD1 as D (6 bases). V lost 6 bases, J lost 5 bases, and 19 bases lay in between. There are 16 residues in the CDR3. Looked up from germline, CDR1 is LNHDA and CDR2 is SQIVND (reference sequence). The CDR3 loop reads CASSQPGGSGTGELFF. CDR3 sequence (DNA): TGTGCCAGTAGCCAGCCTGGGGGCTCGGGAACCGGGGAGCTGTTTTTT.